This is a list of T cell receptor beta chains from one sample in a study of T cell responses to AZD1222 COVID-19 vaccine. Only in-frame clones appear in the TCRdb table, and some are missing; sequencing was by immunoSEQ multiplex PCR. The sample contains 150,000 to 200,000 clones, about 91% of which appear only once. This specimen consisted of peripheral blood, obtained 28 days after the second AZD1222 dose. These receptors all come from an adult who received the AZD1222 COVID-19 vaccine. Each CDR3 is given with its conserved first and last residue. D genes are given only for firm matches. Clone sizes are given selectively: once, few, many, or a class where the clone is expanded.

CDR3 protein: CASSLVAYNEQFF
CDR3 DNA: TGTGCCAGCAGCCTCGTCGCTTACAATGAGCAGTTCTTC
D gene: -
J gene: TRBJ2-1
V gene: TRBV7-3
clone size: -

CDR3 protein: CASSPVVGETQYF
CDR3 DNA: TGTGCCAGCTCACCAGTGGTCGGCGAGACCCAGTACTTC
D gene: -
J gene: TRBJ2-5
V gene: TRBV18
clone size: once

CDR3 protein: CASSSPGRAYNEQFF
CDR3 DNA: TGTGCCAGCTCATCCCCCGGACGAGCCTACAATGAGCAGTTCTTC
D gene: -
J gene: TRBJ2-1
V gene: TRBV18
clone size: once

CDR3 protein: CASSPQSGTEAFF
CDR3 DNA: TGTGCCAGCAGTCCCCAGTCCGGCACTGAAGCTTTCTTT
D gene: -
J gene: TRBJ1-1
V gene: TRBV5-5
clone size: -

CDR3 protein: CASSPFGLAGEDSTDTQYF
CDR3 DNA: TGTGCCAGCTCACCCTTCGGACTAGCGGGGGAGGATAGCACAGATACGCAGTATTTT
D gene: TRBD2
J gene: TRBJ2-3
V gene: TRBV18
clone size: -

CDR3 protein: CASSVARDRTTDTQYF
CDR3 DNA: TGTGCCAGCAGCGTAGCTCGGGACAGGACCACAGATACGCAGTATTTT
D gene: TRBD1
J gene: TRBJ2-3
V gene: TRBV9
clone size: -

CDR3 protein: CAWRGKGGTYEQYF
CDR3 DNA: TGTGCCTGGAGAGGAAAGGGAGGGACCTACGAGCAGTACTTC
D gene: TRBD2
J gene: TRBJ2-7
V gene: TRBV30
clone size: -

CDR3 protein: CASSVEAGGGYTF
CDR3 DNA: TGTGCCAGCAGCGTAGAGGCAGGGGGAGGCTACACCTTC
D gene: TRBD1
J gene: TRBJ1-2
V gene: TRBV9
clone size: -

CDR3 protein: CASSVSQRTYNEQFF
CDR3 DNA: TGTGCCAGCAGCGTAAGCCAGCGGACCTACAATGAGCAGTTCTTC
D gene: -
J gene: TRBJ2-1
V gene: TRBV9
clone size: -

CDR3 protein: CASSTGPSYGYTF
CDR3 DNA: TGTGCCAGCAGTACGGGACCGAGCTATGGCTACACCTTC
D gene: -
J gene: TRBJ1-2
V gene: TRBV7-8
clone size: -

CDR3 protein: CASSLRVLTDTQYF
CDR3 DNA: TGTGCCAGCAGCCTCCGGGTCCTTACAGATACGCAGTATTTT
D gene: -
J gene: TRBJ2-3
V gene: TRBV7-2
clone size: -

CDR3 protein: CASSYTGLNEKLFF
CDR3 DNA: TGTGCCAGCAGTTACACCGGGCTGAATGAAAAACTGTTTTTT
D gene: -
J gene: TRBJ1-4
V gene: TRBV6-5
clone size: -

CDR3 protein: CASSLGEQGALETQYF
CDR3 DNA: TGTGCCAGCAGCCTTGGCGAACAGGGGGCGCTGGAGACCCAGTACTTC
D gene: TRBD1
J gene: TRBJ2-5
V gene: TRBV6-2/TRBV6-3
clone size: -

CDR3 protein: CASSQKTENEKLFF
CDR3 DNA: TGTGCCAGCAGCCAAAAGACAGAGAATGAAAAACTGTTTTTT
D gene: -
J gene: TRBJ1-4
V gene: TRBV3-1/TRBV3-2
clone size: -

CDR3 protein: CASRAPGLLDPQRNEQFF
CDR3 DNA: TGTGCCAGCCGCGCCCCTGGACTCCTAGACCCACAACGGAATGAGCAGTTCTTC
D gene: -
J gene: TRBJ2-1
V gene: TRBV28
clone size: -